This TCR beta chain appears in the sequencing data of a study of cytomegalovirus exposure and HLA in healthy donors. Notes on the study in general: In a later analysis, donors in an Asian-associated ancestry cluster reportedly had fewer N-insertions in productive TCRs than the cohort mean.

The PCR contained 60 Vbeta and 13 Jbeta primers. Assay used: immunoSEQ multiplex PCR; TCRdb lists only in-frame clones, some missing. The sample shows 150,000 to 200,000 clones, roughly 77% of them seen only once. The CDR3 contains 18 residues. Trimming took 0 bases from V and 4 from J, leaving 22 bases between them. Germline lookup yields CDR1 SNHLY and CDR2 FYNNEI. Donors in the study were healthy people who gave bone marrow. Note on this clone: Antigen unknown.

The source of this sequence is a woman aged 45-65 years in good health and CMV-seronegative. This sequence joins TRBV2 and TRBJ2-7; D is possibly TRBD2 (5 bases). The sample taken for sequencing was PBMCs. The CDR3: CASSEALFGPPTKYEQYF. The DNA of the CDR3 is TGTGCCAGCAGTGAAGCGTTGTTCGGCCCCCCGACTAAGTACGAGCAGTACTTC.